The clone carrying this T cell receptor beta chain was recorded a few times. Its antigen is not identified. Unmatched junction bases numbered 11, after V lost 3 bases and J lost 3 bases. The CDR3 has 17 residues. The germline V gene encodes CDR1 MGHRA and CDR2 YSYEKL. TCRdb used MiXCR to reprocess the 5' RACE reads, holding one entry per CDR3 protein. The sample gives 690,000 or so distinct CDR3 sequences, 6% to 6.5% of which show up once; 1.5% to 2% is in the top ten. This specimen comes from a study of identical twins. Study-wide findings and caveats: Where out-of-frame alpha sequences were twin-shared, they showed excess low generation probability. Instead of following the same donors, the conclusions were based on cross-sectional statistical analysis. The more abundant beta clonotypes in cord blood had fewer insertions, and memory repertoires did not show this.

The sequence derives from a man aged 18 to 30 in good health. The sample comprised naive T cells sorted from blood. The rearrangement uses TRBV4-1 and TRBJ2-4; 7 bases match TRBD1. The CDR3 bases are TGCGCCAGCAGCCAGAGGGGAGAGGGGGCAGGCAAAAACATTCAGTACTTC. This sequence encodes CASSQRGEGAGKNIQYF.